Listed below are T cell receptor beta chains from one sample, sequenced in a study of T-cell memory formation after mild COVID-19. TCRdb re-analysed the 5' RACE reads in MiXCR, keeping a single row per CDR3 protein. The sample contains roughly 99,000 distinct CDR3 sequences, approximately 15% of which appear only once. The sequencing sample was made of PBMCs or a T cell subset sorted from them (not recorded which). The receptors come from a man between 18 and 35 years old who had mild COVID-19 (a few samples of this study predate the infection). Cell type and time point are not known. Each CDR3 is given with its conserved first and last residue. The D gene is left open where the match is weak. The size field is filled for only some rows; it gives once, few, many or a size class.

j_call d_call clone_size v_call cdr3_nt cdr3_aa
TRBJ1-6 TRBD1 few TRBV20-1 TGCAGTGCTAGATTCTCCTACCGGGACAGGAGAAACCAATCGGATTCACCCCTCCACTTT CSARFSYRDRRNQSDSPLHF
TRBJ2-7 . few TRBV29-1 TGCAGCGGCGAGGATCCAGAAACCTACGAGCAGTACTTC CSGEDPETYEQYF
TRBJ1-2 . . TRBV24-1 TGTGCCACCAGTGAGACCGGCTATGGCTACACCTTC CATSETGYGYTF
TRBJ1-1 TRBD1 . TRBV9 TGTGCCAGCAGCGCCTTCTCGGGACAGCAGACTTTCTTT CASSAFSGQQTFF
TRBJ1-2 . few TRBV7-2 TGTGCCAGCAGCTTAGCGCAGGAGGGTAGCTACACCTTC CASSLAQEGSYTF
TRBJ2-7 . many TRBV30 TGTGCCTGGAACACGGGCAACTCCTACGAGCAGTACTTC CAWNTGNSYEQYF
TRBJ2-3 . many TRBV7-2 TGTGCCAGCAGCTTATCCCCCCTAGGGACAGATACGCAGTATTTT CASSLSPLGTDTQYF
TRBJ1-5 . . TRBV7-2 TGTGCCAGCAGCTCGTGGACCGGGGGAAATCAGCCCCAGCATTTT CASSSWTGGNQPQHF
TRBJ2-2 . few TRBV7-9 TGTGCCAGCAGCTTAGTGACGCAGACCGGGGAGCTGTTTTTT CASSLVTQTGELFF
TRBJ2-3 TRBD1 few TRBV20-1 TGCAGTGCCAACCCGGACAGGGGAGACACAGATACGCAGTATTTT CSANPDRGDTDTQYF
TRBJ2-2 . . TRBV19 TGTGCCAGTGAGACCACCGGGGAGCTGTTTTTT CASETTGELFF
TRBJ1-2 . . TRBV5-1 TGCGCCAGCAGCTCGTACGGGGGCAGCGATGGCTACACCTTC CASSSYGGSDGYTF
TRBJ2-7 TRBD1 . TRBV7-9 TGTGCCAGCAGCTTGAGGACAGGGGGCCCTTACGAGCAGTACTTC CASSLRTGGPYEQYF
TRBJ1-2 TRBD1 many TRBV29-1 TGCAGCGTTGAGCCCAGGGGGGCTAACTATGGCTACACCTTC CSVEPRGANYGYTF
TRBJ2-1 . many TRBV5-1 TGCGCCAGCAGGGGGAGCTCCTACAATGAGCAGTTCTTC CASRGSSYNEQFF
TRBJ1-1 . . TRBV4-3 TGCGCCAGCAGCCAAGACGGCGAGATGAACACTGAAGCTTTCTTT CASSQDGEMNTEAFF
TRBJ2-5 . . TRBV24-1 TGTGCCACCAGTGATGTAACAGCGAAAGAGACCCAGTACTTC CATSDVTAKETQYF
TRBJ2-7 . many TRBV27 TGTGCCAGCAGTTACCGGGGAGGTAGCCACGAGCAGTACTTC CASSYRGGSHEQYF
TRBJ1-2 TRBD1 many TRBV7-8 TGTGCCAGCAGCACCGGGACAGAGATCTATGGCGGCTACACCTTC CASSTGTEIYGGYTF
TRBJ1-5 TRBD1 . TRBV12-3/TRBV12-4 TGTGCCAGCAAAGACAGGGAGATGTTCAATCAGCCCCAGCATTTT CASKDREMFNQPQHF
TRBJ1-3 . few TRBV11-2 TGTGCCAGCAGCTTCAAAACTGGAAACACCATATATTTT CASSFKTGNTIYF
TRBJ1-2 TRBD1 few TRBV2 TGTGCCAGACCACAGGGGTCCTATGGCTACACCTTC CARPQGSYGYTF
TRBJ2-3 TRBD1 few TRBV10-3 TGTGCCATCGGGCCGGGACAGGGATATACGCAGTATTTT CAIGPGQGYTQYF
TRBJ1-5 . few TRBV10-1 TGCGCCAGCAGTGAAAGGCTCCTCTTTGGACAGCCCCAGCATTTT CASSERLLFGQPQHF
TRBJ2-5 TRBD1 . TRBV4-3 TGCGCCAGCAGCCAAGATGGACAGGACGGGGAGACCCAGTACTTC CASSQDGQDGETQYF
TRBJ2-4 . . TRBV12-3/TRBV12-4 TGTGCCAGCAGTTTGGAGACAGCACCACCTTCTATTCAGTACTTC CASSLETAPPSIQYF
TRBJ2-2 . few TRBV29-1 TGCAGCGTTGCGGGGGTTAACACCGGGGAGCTGTTTTTT CSVAGVNTGELFF
TRBJ2-4 . . TRBV9 TGTGCCAGCAGCGTTCATGGCTGGGATGGTTCCAAAAACATTCAGTACTTC CASSVHGWDGSKNIQYF
TRBJ2-3 . many TRBV27 TGTGCCAGCAGCGCCTCCGGGGTGTTGACAGATACGCAGTATTTT CASSASGVLTDTQYF
TRBJ1-1 . . TRBV13 TGTGCCAGCAGCCCCAACAGGTACACTGAAGCTTTCTTT CASSPNRYTEAFF
TRBJ2-3 . . TRBV7-9 TGTGCCAGCAGCTTAGTTCACAGTTCCCGCTCTGATACGCAGTATTTT CASSLVHSSRSDTQYF
TRBJ2-2 TRBD2 few TRBV4-3 TGCGCCAGCAGCCAATTTAGCGGGGGGGCGAACACCGGGGAGCTGTTTTTT CASSQFSGGANTGELFF
TRBJ2-1 . . TRBV19 TGTGCCAGTAGTATAATGGTCCTTCCCAGGGTGGGGGACTCCAATGAGCAGTTCTTC CASSIMVLPRVGDSNEQFF
TRBJ2-1 . . TRBV11-2 TGTGCCAGCAGCTTAGGGCCCTTTTACGAGCAGTTCTTC CASSLGPFYEQFF
TRBJ1-6 . many TRBV5-6 TGTGCCAGCAGCTTGGAGCGACAGAGCTATTCACCCCTCCACTTT CASSLERQSYSPLHF
TRBJ1-2 . . TRBV15 TGTGCCACCAGCAAGAGATGGGACCACTATGGCTACACCTTC CATSKRWDHYGYTF
TRBJ1-5 . . TRBV6-6 TGTGCCAGCAGTTACCTTTCAGGTCGGCCCCAGCATTTT CASSYLSGRPQHF
TRBJ2-3 TRBD2 . TRBV12-3/TRBV12-4 TGTGCCACCTCTAGCGGGGGCCCAAACACAGATACGCAGTATTTT CATSSGGPNTDTQYF
TRBJ1-2 . . TRBV12-3/TRBV12-4 TGTGCCAGCAGTTTATGGGGCCGGGGGGACTATGGCTACACCTTC CASSLWGRGDYGYTF
TRBJ1-5 . few TRBV7-9 TGTGCCAGCAGCTTGGGCAGGGACAATCAGCCCCAGCATTTT CASSLGRDNQPQHF
TRBJ2-7 TRBD1 . TRBV6-2/TRBV6-3 TGTGCCAGCAGTTACGGGTCAGGGGGCGGCTACGAGCAGTACTTC CASSYGSGGGYEQYF
TRBJ1-6 . . TRBV7-3 TGTGCCAGCAGTCATGGGACGTGGAATTCACCCCTCCACTTT CASSHGTWNSPLHF
TRBJ2-7 TRBD2 . TRBV30 TGTGCCTTCAACGGGGGGGCGGTTTACGAGCAGTACTTC CAFNGGAVYEQYF
TRBJ1-2 . . TRBV27 TGTGCCAGCAGCCCAGCGGGGGACGGCTACACCTTC CASSPAGDGYTF
TRBJ2-3 TRBD2 . TRBV12-3/TRBV12-4 TGTGCCAGCAGTTTTACTAGCGGATACACAGATACGCAGTATTTT CASSFTSGYTDTQYF
TRBJ2-3 . . TRBV7-6 TGTGCCAGCAGCTTGGAGGATTGGGATACGCAGTATTTT CASSLEDWDTQYF
TRBJ2-5 TRBD1 few TRBV7-2 TGTGCCAGCAGCTCTTGGACAGGGCAAGAGACCCAGTACTTC CASSSWTGQETQYF
TRBJ2-1 TRBD2 . TRBV4-1 TGCGCCAGCAGCCACTCCGGGACTAGCGGGGACAATGAGCAGTTCTTC CASSHSGTSGDNEQFF
TRBJ1-2 . few TRBV6-5 TGTGCCAGCAGTCCAGCGGACAGCTATGGCTACACCTTC CASSPADSYGYTF
TRBJ2-5 . . TRBV2 TGTGCCAGCAGTGAACTGGCGGGGATAGAGACCCAGTACTTC CASSELAGIETQYF